This TCR beta chain was identified during a study of cytomegalovirus exposure and HLA in healthy donors. Sequencing used immunoSEQ multiplex PCR; TCRdb keeps in-frame clones, though not all of them. The sample has fewer than 250,000 clones, just under 90% seen once. V trimming: 8 bases; J trimming: 0 bases; junction bases outside the gene matches: 9. Germline V gives CDR1 SGHVS, CDR2 FQNEAQ. The CDR3 spans 16 residues. The donors were part of the approximately 120-subject validation cohort, which stood apart from the 666-subject first cohort. This clone was counted once. The rearrangement links TRBV7-8 to TRBJ2-1; 8 nucleotides agree with TRBD2. Sequencing was performed on PBMCs. This TCR derives from a man younger than 30 in good health and CMV-seronegative. CDR3 protein: CASCTGGALSYNEQFF. In DNA, the CDR3 is TGTGCCAGCTGCACCGGGGGGGCCCTCTCCTACAATGAGCAGTTCTTC.